This is a list of T cell receptor beta chains from one sample in a study of CD8 T cells in Susac syndrome. TCRdb passed the immunoSEQ multiplex PCR reads through MiXCR, listing each CDR3 protein once. Of approximately 200,000 distinct CDR3 sequences detected, more than 90% appear once; the ten largest clones hold 0.093%. Source material: CD4+ T cells from PBMCs. The receptors here all came from a human donor with multiple sclerosis. Both conserved end residues are part of each CDR3. A D gene is named only where the DNA matches it firmly. Clone size is not always given. Where it is, it says once, few, many or a class for expanded clones.

clone_size	v_call	j_call	d_call	cdr3_aa	cdr3_nt
NA	TRBV20-1	TRBJ1-1	NA	CSAKVLRDTEAFF	TGCAGTGCTAAGGTCTTAAGGGACACTGAAGCTTTCTTT
NA	TRBV2	TRBJ1-5	NA	CASSETLTLQHF	TGTGCCAGCAGTGAAACGCTCACCCTCCAGCATTTT
NA	TRBV5-1	TRBJ2-1	NA	CASSLLEVDYEQFF	TGCGCCAGCAGCTTGCTTGAGGTCGACTATGAGCAGTTCTTC
NA	TRBV27	TRBJ1-5	NA	CASSLTLNQPQHF	TGTGCCAGCAGTCTTACGCTGAATCAGCCCCAGCATTTT
NA	TRBV19	TRBJ2-7	TRBD1	CASSRGQSSYEQYF	TGTGCCAGTAGTAGGGGACAGAGCTCCTACGAGCAGTACTTC
NA	TRBV20-1	TRBJ2-7	TRBD1	CSARDPGTGAAEQYF	TGCAGTGCTAGAGACCCCGGGACAGGGGCGGCCGAGCAGTACTTC
NA	TRBV3-1	TRBJ2-7	NA	CASSQGPGTAYEQYF	TGTGCCAGCAGCCAAGGGCCGGGCACGGCCTACGAGCAGTACTTC
NA	TRBV9	TRBJ1-6	TRBD1	CASSVSGQDSPLHF	TGTGCCAGCAGCGTATCGGGACAGGATTCACCCCTCCACTTT
NA	TRBV30	TRBJ1-1	NA	CAWSVPGRSEAFF	TGTGCCTGGAGTGTACCGGGGAGGAGTGAAGCTTTCTTT
NA	TRBV3-1	TRBJ2-5	NA	CASSPPVGERRKTQYF	TGTGCCAGCAGCCCCCCTGTGGGAGAACGTAGGAAGACCCAGTACTTC
NA	TRBV7-9	TRBJ1-1	NA	CASSLWEATEAFF	TGTGCCAGCAGCCTATGGGAGGCCACTGAAGCTTTCTTT
NA	TRBV28	TRBJ1-2	NA	CASRDSGAGYGYTF	TGTGCCAGCAGGGATAGTGGCGCCGGCTATGGCTACACCTTC
NA	TRBV20-1	TRBJ1-1	NA	CSASSRWGNTEAFF	TGCAGTGCTAGTAGCCGGTGGGGGAACACTGAAGCTTTCTTT
NA	TRBV5-1	TRBJ2-7	NA	CASRQNGGAYEQYF	TGCGCCAGCAGGCAGAACGGGGGCGCCTACGAGCAGTACTTC
once	TRBV11-3	TRBJ1-1	NA	CASSLFRNTEAFF	TGTGCCAGCAGCTTATTCCGTAACACTGAAGCTTTCTTT
NA	TRBV30	TRBJ1-4	NA	CAWSGGRGEKLFF	TGTGCCTGGAGTGGGGGGAGAGGTGAAAAACTGTTTTTT
NA	TRBV20-1	TRBJ1-2	TRBD1	CSARDPGQGAQGYTF	TGCAGTGCTAGAGATCCTGGACAGGGGGCGCAGGGCTACACCTTC
NA	TRBV7-8	TRBJ1-2	NA	CASSLSSHYGYTF	TGTGCCAGCAGCTTAAGCAGCCACTATGGCTACACCTTC
few	TRBV4-1	TRBJ1-5	NA	CASSQDSHQPQHF	TGCGCCAGCAGCCAAGATAGTCATCAGCCCCAGCATTTT
NA	TRBV12-3/TRBV12-4	TRBJ1-2	NA	CASSAGRDGYTF	TGTGCCAGCAGCGCAGGGAGGGATGGCTACACCTTC
NA	TRBV12-3/TRBV12-4	TRBJ1-1	NA	CASAEGGFVTEAFF	TGTGCCAGCGCCGAGGGGGGGTTTGTCACTGAAGCTTTCTTT
NA	TRBV6-6	TRBJ1-5	NA	CASGEVSGNQPQHF	TGTGCCAGCGGGGAGGTGAGCGGCAATCAGCCCCAGCATTTT
NA	TRBV6-4	TRBJ2-6	NA	CASSRGSGANVLTF	TGTGCCAGCAGTAGGGGGTCTGGGGCCAACGTCCTGACTTTC
NA	TRBV29-1	TRBJ2-1	TRBD1	CSVDRTGRRGEQFF	TGCAGCGTGGATCGGACAGGGCGGCGGGGTGAGCAGTTCTTC
NA	TRBV15	TRBJ1-5	TRBD1	CATSRDRVSNQPQHF	TGTGCCACCAGCAGGGACAGGGTTAGCAATCAGCCCCAGCATTTT
NA	TRBV20-1	TRBJ1-6	TRBD1	CSAGTGEDNSPLHF	TGCAGTGCAGGGACAGGGGAGGATAATTCACCCCTCCACTTT
NA	TRBV6-2/TRBV6-3	TRBJ1-5	NA	CASTELGLSNQPQHF	TGTGCCAGCACCGAATTGGGGCTAAGCAATCAGCCCCAGCATTTT
NA	TRBV15	TRBJ1-6	TRBD1	CATSRETGRYSPLHF	TGTGCCACCAGCAGAGAGACAGGGAGGTATTCACCCCTCCACTTT